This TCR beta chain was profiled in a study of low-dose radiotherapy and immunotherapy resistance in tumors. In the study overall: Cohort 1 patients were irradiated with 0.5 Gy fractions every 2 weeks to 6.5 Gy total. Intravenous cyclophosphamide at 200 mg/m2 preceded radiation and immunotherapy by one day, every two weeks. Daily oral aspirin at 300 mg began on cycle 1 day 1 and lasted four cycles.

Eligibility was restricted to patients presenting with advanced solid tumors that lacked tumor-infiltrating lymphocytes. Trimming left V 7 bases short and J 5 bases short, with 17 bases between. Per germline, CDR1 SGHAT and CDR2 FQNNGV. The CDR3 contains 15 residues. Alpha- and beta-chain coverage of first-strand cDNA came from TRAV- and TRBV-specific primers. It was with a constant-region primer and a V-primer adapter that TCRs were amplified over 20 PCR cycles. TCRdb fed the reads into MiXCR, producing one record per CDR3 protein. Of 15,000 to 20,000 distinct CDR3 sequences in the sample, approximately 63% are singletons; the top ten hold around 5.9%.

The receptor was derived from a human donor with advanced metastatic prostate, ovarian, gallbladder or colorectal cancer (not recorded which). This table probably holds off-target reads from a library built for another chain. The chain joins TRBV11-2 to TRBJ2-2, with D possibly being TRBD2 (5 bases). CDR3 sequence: CASTPGIARTGELFF. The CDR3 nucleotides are TGTGCCAGCACCCCGGGGATAGCAAGGACCGGGGAGCTGTTTTTT.